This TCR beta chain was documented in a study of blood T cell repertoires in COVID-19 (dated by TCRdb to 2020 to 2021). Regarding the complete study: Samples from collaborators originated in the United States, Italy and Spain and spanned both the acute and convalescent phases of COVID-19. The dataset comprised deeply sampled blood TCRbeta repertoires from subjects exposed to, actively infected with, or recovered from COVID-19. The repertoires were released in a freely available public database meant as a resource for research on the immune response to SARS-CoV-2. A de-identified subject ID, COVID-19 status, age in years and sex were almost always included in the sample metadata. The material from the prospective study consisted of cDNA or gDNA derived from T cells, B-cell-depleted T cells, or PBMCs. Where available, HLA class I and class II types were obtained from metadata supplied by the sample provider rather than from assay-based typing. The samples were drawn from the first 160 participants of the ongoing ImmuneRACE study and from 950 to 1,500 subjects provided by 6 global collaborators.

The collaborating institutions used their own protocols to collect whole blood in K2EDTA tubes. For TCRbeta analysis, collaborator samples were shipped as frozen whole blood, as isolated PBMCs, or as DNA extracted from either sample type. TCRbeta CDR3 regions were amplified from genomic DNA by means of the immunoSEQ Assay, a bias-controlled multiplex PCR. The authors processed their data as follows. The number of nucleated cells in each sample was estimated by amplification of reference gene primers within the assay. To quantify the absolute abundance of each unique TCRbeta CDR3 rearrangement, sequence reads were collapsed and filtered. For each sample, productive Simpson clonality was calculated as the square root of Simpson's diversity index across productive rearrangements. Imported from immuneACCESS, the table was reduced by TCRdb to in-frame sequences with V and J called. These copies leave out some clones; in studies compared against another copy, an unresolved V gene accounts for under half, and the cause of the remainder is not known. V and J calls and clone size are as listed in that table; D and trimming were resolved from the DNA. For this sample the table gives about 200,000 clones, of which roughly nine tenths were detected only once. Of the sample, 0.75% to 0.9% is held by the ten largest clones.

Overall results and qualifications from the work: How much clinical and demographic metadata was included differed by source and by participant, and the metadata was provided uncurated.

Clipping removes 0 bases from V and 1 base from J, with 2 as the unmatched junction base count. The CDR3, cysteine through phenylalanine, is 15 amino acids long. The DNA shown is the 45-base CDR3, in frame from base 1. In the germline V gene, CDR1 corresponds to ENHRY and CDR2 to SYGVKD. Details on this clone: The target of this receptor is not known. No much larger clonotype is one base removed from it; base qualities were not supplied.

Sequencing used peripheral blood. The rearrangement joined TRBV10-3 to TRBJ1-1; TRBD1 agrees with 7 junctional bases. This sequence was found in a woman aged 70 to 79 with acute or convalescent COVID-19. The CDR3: CAISESQGRNTEAFF. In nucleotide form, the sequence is TGTGCCATCAGTGAGTCACAGGGGAGGAACACTGAAGCTTTCTTT.